These T cell receptor beta chains were read from a single sample in a study of cytomegalovirus exposure and HLA in healthy donors. TCRdb keeps only in-frame clones here, not all; method: immunoSEQ multiplex PCR. This table holds around 150,000 clones, about 82% found once. The sequencing input was PBMCs. These receptors all stem from a man between 25 and 39 years old in good health and CMV-seropositive. CDR3s include the opening cysteine and the closing phenylalanine or tryptophan. D genes are given only for firm matches. Clone size is shown for a subset of rows, as once, few, many or a class of expanded clone.

v_gene	d_gene	abundance	j_gene	CDR3nt	CDR3aa
TRBV4-2	TRBD1	NA	TRBJ2-6	TGTGCCAGCAGCATTCGACAGGGAGTGGTCAGTGGGGCCAACGTCCTGACTTTC	CASSIRQGVVSGANVLTF
TRBV18	NA	few	TRBJ2-1	TGTGCCAGCTCACCTAGAGGTTTCTCCTACAATGAGCAGTTCTTC	CASSPRGFSYNEQFF
TRBV6-1	TRBD1	NA	TRBJ2-7	TGTGCCAGCAGTGACCCCCACAGGGGCGAGCAGTACTTC	CASSDPHRGEQYF
TRBV9	TRBD2	NA	TRBJ2-1	TGTGCCAGCAGCGTAGTCCCTAGCGGGGGGGACCTCTACAATGAGCAGTTCTTC	CASSVVPSGGDLYNEQFF
TRBV7-9	NA	NA	TRBJ1-5	TGTGCCAGCAGCTTTCGCGGGCAGGGGAGCAATCAGCCCCAGCATTTT	CASSFRGQGSNQPQHF
TRBV5-6	NA	NA	TRBJ2-7	TGTGCCAGCAGCTTGGAGTGGGGCTACTCGGGCGAGCAGTACTTC	CASSLEWGYSGEQYF
TRBV4-2	TRBD2	NA	TRBJ2-3	TGTGCCAGCAGCCAAGGTTCGAAAGCGGGGGCCCGCACAGATACGCAGTATTTT	CASSQGSKAGARTDTQYF
TRBV7-8	NA	NA	TRBJ2-5	TGTGCCAGCAGGCCCCCCACAGTTTCGGAGACCCAGTACTTC	CASRPPTVSETQYF
TRBV2	NA	NA	TRBJ2-2	TGTGCCGGGCGGGTAGGGACTTACACCGGGGAGCTGTTTTTT	CAGRVGTYTGELFF
TRBV5-1	TRBD2	NA	TRBJ2-5	TGCGCCAGCAGTCCGGGACTAGCGGGGGGCCCGGGGTACCAAGAGACCCAGTACTTC	CASSPGLAGGPGYQETQYF
TRBV27	TRBD1	once	TRBJ2-7	TGTGCCAGCAGTTTCTTCCCGCCGGGACAGGGGGTCTACGAGCAGTACTTC	CASSFFPPGQGVYEQYF
TRBV2	NA	NA	TRBJ2-1	TGTGCCAGCAGTGACAACAGGCCACCCCAGTTCTTC	CASSDNRPPQFF
TRBV9	TRBD1	NA	TRBJ1-3	TGTGCCAGCAGCCCCTTAGGACAGGTCTCTGGAAACACCATATATTTT	CASSPLGQVSGNTIYF
TRBV5-1	NA	NA	TRBJ1-2	TGCGCCAGCACAGTCTCGGCGGGATATGGCTACACCTTC	CASTVSAGYGYTF
TRBV5-6	TRBD1	NA	TRBJ2-1	TGTGCCAGCAGCTTGGTGGGACAGTACAAGAATGAGCAGTTCTTC	CASSLVGQYKNEQFF
TRBV10-3	NA	NA	TRBJ2-7	TGTGCCCTCCTCGAAAGGAGGGGCAAAACCAGGAGCTCCTACGAGCAGTACTTC	CALLERRGKTRSSYEQYF
TRBV7-2	TRBD1	NA	TRBJ1-2	TGTGCCAGCAGCTCGTACAGGGGGCACAACTATGGCTACACCTTC	CASSSYRGHNYGYTF
TRBV10-3	TRBD1	NA	TRBJ1-6	TGTGCCATCAGCTTAGGGACAGGGGGTAATTCACCCCTCCACTTT	CAISLGTGGNSPLHF
TRBV27	NA	few	TRBJ1-5	TGTGCCAGCAGTCCCCTTGGCAATCAGCCCCAGCATTTT	CASSPLGNQPQHF
TRBV5-1	NA	NA	TRBJ1-5	TGCGCCAGCAGCCCCGAGGGGGACCCCAATCAGCCCCAGCATTTT	CASSPEGDPNQPQHF
TRBV19	TRBD1	NA	TRBJ1-5	TGTGCCAGTAGTAGCCCAGGACAGGGAGGGAATCAGCCCCAGCATTTT	CASSSPGQGGNQPQHF
TRBV5-1	NA	NA	TRBJ1-1	TGCGCCAGCAGCTCTCAGGGGTACACTGAAGCTTTCTTT	CASSSQGYTEAFF